This passage covers 20 T cell receptor beta chains from one sample sequenced in a study of CD8+ T cells in alopecia areata. After isolation, RNA underwent reverse transcription to generate cDNA as the sequencing template. Repertoires were generated with immunoSEQ multiplex PCR, while TCRdb's copy carries only in-frame clones and drops some. There are about 210,000 clones in the sample; over 60% occur only once, and 4.2% lies in the top ten. Regarding treatment: oral pan-JAK inhibitor, 5-10 mg twice daily. Sequences were derived from CD4+ T cells sorted from blood, sampled at week 4, from a patient treated with tofacitinib. The receptors were sampled from a human donor with alopecia areata.

This clone was seen a few times. This chain links TRBV19 with TRBJ2-5; D is possibly TRBD2 (5 bases). V shed 5 bases and J shed 0 bases, with 16 bases lying between them. Per germline, CDR1 LNHDA and CDR2 SQIVND (reference sequence). This CDR3 has 16 residues. The CDR3 DNA follows: TGTGCCAGTAGTCCGGGGAACCAAGCTTACCAAGAGACCCAGTACTTC. Its translation: CASSPGNQAYQETQYF.

The table lists this clone with many counts. V gene TRBV4-1 combines with J gene TRBJ2-1; D is possibly TRBD1 (5 bases). Looked up from germline, CDR1 is MGHRA and CDR2 is YSYEKL. The CDR3 is made up of 16 amino acids. V was clipped by 1 base and J by 3 bases, with 13 bases between them. Here the CDR3 DNA reads TGCGCCAGCAGCCAAGTGGACATGGGATTCTACAATGAGCAGTTCTTC. It yields the protein CASSQVDMGFYNEQFF.

This chain connects TRBV4-3 to TRBJ1-4; possible D gene TRBD1, 5 bases. The CDR3 covers 15 residues. V was shortened by 3 bases and J by 2 bases, with 10 bases between the two germline ends. Germline V CDR1 and CDR2: LGHNA, YSLEER. CDR3: CASSQGRGTNEKLFF. The CDR3 DNA reads TGCGCCAGCAGCCAGGGTCGGGGGACTAATGAAAAACTGTTTTTT.

This clone appeared once. This chain links TRBV25-1 with TRBJ1-2; D is unclear. V lost 2 bases to trimming and J lost 6 bases, with 10 bases between them. CDR3 size: 13 residues. Germline V gene sequence: CDR1 MGHDK, CDR2 SYGVNS. The CDR3 loop reads CASSEQNGDGYTF. In nucleotides, the CDR3 is TGTGCCAGCAGTGAACAAAACGGGGATGGCTACACCTTC.

This clone is a singleton in its sample. This chain joins TRBV9 and TRBJ2-3, with 7 bases lining up with TRBD1. The CDR3 spans 14 residues. CDR1 is SGDLS and CDR2 is YYNGEE in the germline V gene. V gave up 4 bases and J gave up 2 bases; unmatched junction bases: 4. As DNA, the CDR3 is TGTGCCAGCAGCTCGGACAGGCTCACAGATACGCAGTATTTT. This gives the protein CASSSDRLTDTQYF.

This clone was seen a few times. V usage is TRBV7-9 and J usage is TRBJ2-5, with 9 nucleotides matching TRBD1. With 3 bases clipped from V and 2 bases from J, the junction kept 4 bases outside the gene matches. The CDR3 has 15 residues. Germline V gives CDR1 SEHNR, CDR2 FQNEAQ (reference sequence). In DNA, the CDR3 is TGTGCCAGCAGCTTGGGACAGGGTAGTCAAGAGACCCAGTACTTC. Its protein is CASSLGQGSQETQYF.

The V and J genes are TRBV2 and TRBJ1-2, with 9 bases aligning to TRBD1. Per germline, CDR1 SNHLY and CDR2 FYNNEI. CDR3 length: 16 residues. J lost 7 bases, V lost 2 bases, and 11 bases had no gene match. The CDR3 is CASSETGGSFSGGYTF. CDR3 nucleotide sequence: TGTGCCAGCAGTGAAACAGGGGGCTCATTTTCGGGTGGCTACACCTTC.

This clone appeared a few times. The chain couples TRBV5-4 to TRBJ2-7; a weak D match, TRBD2 (6 bases). Deletions cut 4 bases from V and 2 bases from J, with 10 bases between. The CDR3 contains 13 residues. The germline V gene encodes CDR1 SGHNT and CDR2 YYREEE (reference sequence). The CDR3 spells CASSRSGTYEQYF. In DNA, the CDR3 is TGTGCCAGCAGCCGTAGCGGAACCTACGAGCAGTACTTC.

CDR3 coding DNA: TGTGCCAGCAGGGTCGGACTAGCGGGGGGGGAGACCCAGTACTTC. This sequence encodes CASRVGLAGGETQYF. V is TRBV6-5 and J is TRBJ2-5, with TRBD2 matching over 15 bases. V lost 6 bases to trimming and J lost 5 bases; unmatched junction nucleotides: 4. CDR1 is MNHEY, CDR2 SVGAGI, per germline. The CDR3 is 15 amino acids.

The chain has TRBV7-9 and TRBJ1-2; D is possibly TRBD1 (6 bases). CDR1 is SEHNR and CDR2 is FQNEAQ in the germline V gene (reference sequence). This CDR3 is built from 14 residues. V was pared by 5 bases and J by 4 bases, with 14 bases between. CDR3 DNA: TGTGCCAGCAGCATGGCAGGGGCCACCTATGGCTACACCTTC. Its translation is CASSMAGATYGYTF. Supplemented by reference TRBV7-9 and TRBJ1-2, the full variable domain reads DTGVSQNPRHKITKRGQNVTFRCDPISEHNRLYWYRQTLGQGPEFLTYFQNEAQLEKSRLLSDRFSAERPKGSFSTLEIQRTEQGDSAMYLCASSMAGATYGYTFGSGTRLTVV.

The V and J genes are TRBV30 and TRBJ2-3; D ambiguous. This CDR3 comprises 12 residues. Germline-derived CDR1 and CDR2 are GTSNPN and SVGIG (reference sequence). The V gene lost 5 bases and the J gene lost 1 base, with 7 bases spanning the gap. DNA of the CDR3: TGTGCCTGGGGGGTGGGCACAGATACGCAGTATTTT. Its protein is CAWGVGTDTQYF.

V gene TRBV7-8 combines with J gene TRBJ2-5; 7 bases are shared with TRBD1. CDR3 length: 21 amino acids. CDR1 is SGHVS and CDR2 is FQNEAQ in the germline V gene. V was clipped by 2 bases and J by 2 bases; unmatched bases: 23. This CDR3 reads CASSLRPRQTGTFNEQETQYF. CDR3 coding DNA: TGTGCCAGCAGCTTAAGACCCCGACAGACAGGGACATTCAATGAGCAAGAGACCCAGTACTTC. Combining the CDR3 with reference TRBV7-8 and TRBJ2-5 gives the whole variable domain GAGVSQSPRYKVAKRGQDVALRCDPISGHVSLFWYQQALGQGPEFLTYFQNEAQLDKSGLPSDRFFAERPEGSVSTLKIQRTQQEDSAVYLCASSLRPRQTGTFNEQETQYFGPGTRLLVL.

The J gene is TRBJ1-5, the V gene TRBV25-1; maybe TRBD1 (5 bases). The germline CDR1 and CDR2 sequences are MGHDK and SYGVNS. The ends were cut back, 8 bases at V and 6 bases at J, with 20 bases in the middle. The CDR3 totals 15 residues. The CDR3 loop reads CASSRGADASQPQHF. The CDR3 DNA sequence: TGTGCCAGCTCGAGAGGGGCAGATGCAAGTCAGCCCCAGCATTTT.

This clone appeared a few times. The chain is built from TRBV5-8 and TRBJ2-3; no reliable D call. V was trimmed by 0 bases and J by 6 bases, leaving 11 bases between them. The CDR3 contains 14 residues. CDR1 SGHTS and CDR2 YDEGEE come from the germline V gene. CDR3 DNA sequence: TGTGCCAGCAGCTTGGGCCCCCGTAAGGATACGCAGTATTTT. Translating it yields CASSLGPRKDTQYF.

This clone was detected a few times. The chain carries TRBV5-4 and TRBJ2-7; D tentatively reads TRBD1 or TRBD2 (5 bases each). CDR1 and CDR2 (germline): SGHNT, YYREEE (reference sequence). The CDR3 covers 13 residues. V dropped 0 bases and J dropped 6 bases, with 10 bases sitting between them. The CDR3: CASSLETGGEQYF. CDR3 sequence (DNA): TGTGCCAGCAGCTTGGAGACTGGGGGCGAGCAGTACTTC.

This clone has a single count. The genes are TRBV2 and TRBJ1-4, with D unresolved. The CDR3 covers 12 residues. From germline, CDR1 is SNHLY and CDR2 FYNNEI. Trimming took 5 bases from V and 7 from J, leaving 8 bases between them. The DNA for the CDR3 is TGTGCCAGCAGTTACGCGGGTGAAAAACTGTTTTTT. Its protein product is CASSYAGEKLFF.

The V call is TRBV25-1, the J call TRBJ1-6, with D maybe TRBD1 (6 bases). The germline V and J ends were trimmed by 6 bases and 7 bases, with 13 bases remaining between them. This CDR3 comprises 14 residues. Germline V gene lookup returns CDR1 MGHDK and CDR2 SYGVNS. CDR3 nucleotides: TGTGCCAGCAGACAGACAGGCCAAAATTCACCCCTCCACTTT. Amino acids: CASRQTGQNSPLHF.

V and J are TRBV30 and TRBJ1-6; 7 bases map to TRBD1. Looked up from germline, CDR1 is GTSNPN and CDR2 is SVGIG (reference sequence). The CDR3 is made up of 14 amino acids. Trimming removed 0 bases from V and 10 bases from J; junction bases left unmatched: 6. The DNA for the CDR3 is TGTGCCTGGAGTGTAGGGCAGGGGGGATCACCCCTCCACTTT. Protein sequence: CAWSVGQGGSPLHF.

This clone was picked up a small number of times. The chain employs TRBV15 and TRBJ2-7; D gene uncertain. Germline V gene lookup returns CDR1 LNHNV and CDR2 YYDKDF (reference sequence). The V and J ends lost 0 bases and 2 bases respectively, with 11 bases between them. This CDR3 has 15 amino acids. The CDR3 bases are TGTGCCACCAGCAGAGATATTTCGGAGACCTACGAGCAGTACTTC. This translates into CATSRDISETYEQYF. Using reference TRBV15 and TRBJ2-7 for the parts outside the CDR3, the full variable domain is DAMVIQNPRYQVTQFGKPVTLSCSQTLNHNVMYWYQQKSSQAPKLLFHYYDKDFNNEADTPDNFQSRRPNTSFCFLDIRSPGLGDTAMYLCATSRDISETYEQYFGPGTRLTVT.

This clone occurred once. The chain links TRBV11-2 to TRBJ1-6; D gene unclear. Per germline, CDR1 SGHAT and CDR2 FQNNGV. Trimming cost V 4 bases and J 3 bases, with 7 bases left between them. The CDR3 has 14 residues. CDR3 DNA: TGTGCCAGCAGCTCCCGCTACTATAATTCACCCCTCCACTTT. This sequence encodes CASSSRYYNSPLHF.